Listed below are T cell receptor beta chains from one sample, sequenced in a study of shared clonotypes between healthy human individuals. Using immunoSEQ multiplex PCR, the repertoire was profiled, and TCRdb retains in-frame clones only, with some absent. The data hold about 2 million clones, with roughly 94% observed a single time. Sequencing was carried out using naive CD8+ T cells sorted from blood. All receptors come from a man aged 18 to 29 in good health. CDR3s include the opening cysteine and the closing phenylalanine or tryptophan. Fields, in order: D gene, clone size, J gene, V gene, CDR3 protein, CDR3 DNA. A D gene is named only where the DNA matches it firmly. Rows give clone size only sometimes, using once, few, many, or a class for an expanded clone.

d_call: TRBD2; clone_size: NA; j_call: TRBJ2-3; v_call: TRBV6-5; cdr3_aa: CASSYSGLGGTDTQYF; cdr3_nt: TGTGCCAGCAGTTACTCGGGACTAGGGGGCACAGATACGCAGTATTTT
d_call: TRBD1; clone_size: NA; j_call: TRBJ1-1; v_call: TRBV6-5; cdr3_aa: CASSGGRVTEAFF; cdr3_nt: TGTGCCAGCTCAGGGGGGCGGGTCACTGAAGCTTTCTTT
d_call: TRBD2; clone_size: NA; j_call: TRBJ2-1; v_call: TRBV7-9; cdr3_aa: CASSPGEGLYNEQFF; cdr3_nt: TGTGCCAGCAGCCCCGGGGAGGGACTCTACAATGAGCAGTTCTTC
d_call: NA; clone_size: once; j_call: TRBJ2-1; v_call: TRBV29-1; cdr3_aa: CSAQGDSYNEQFF; cdr3_nt: TGCAGCGCCCAAGGGGATTCCTACAATGAGCAGTTCTTC
d_call: TRBD1; clone_size: NA; j_call: TRBJ2-7; v_call: TRBV10-3; cdr3_aa: CAISEPAQGSGYEQYF; cdr3_nt: TGTGCCATCAGTGAGCCGGCACAGGGGAGCGGCTACGAGCAGTACTTC
d_call: NA; clone_size: NA; j_call: TRBJ2-3; v_call: TRBV27; cdr3_aa: CASSFLADTQYF; cdr3_nt: TGTGCCAGCAGTTTCCTAGCAGATACGCAGTATTTT
d_call: NA; clone_size: NA; j_call: TRBJ2-1; v_call: TRBV4-3; cdr3_aa: CASSQDGTGVVHNEQFF; cdr3_nt: TGCGCCAGCAGCCAAGATGGAACGGGAGTGGTCCACAATGAGCAGTTCTTC
d_call: NA; clone_size: NA; j_call: TRBJ2-3; v_call: TRBV11-2; cdr3_aa: CASSASTMGADTQYF; cdr3_nt: TGTGCCAGCAGCGCCTCGACTATGGGGGCAGATACGCAGTATTTT
d_call: TRBD1; clone_size: NA; j_call: TRBJ2-7; v_call: TRBV13; cdr3_aa: CASSSLGQHYEQYF; cdr3_nt: TGTGCCAGCAGCTCCCTGGGACAGCACTACGAGCAGTACTTC
d_call: NA; clone_size: NA; j_call: TRBJ1-6; v_call: TRBV5-8; cdr3_aa: CASSLQGASYNSPLHF; cdr3_nt: TGTGCCAGCAGCTTACAGGGTGCCTCCTATAATTCACCCCTCCACTTT
d_call: NA; clone_size: NA; j_call: TRBJ2-1; v_call: TRBV27; cdr3_aa: CASSLSSGTLLNEQFF; cdr3_nt: TGTGCCAGCAGTTTAAGCTCTGGGACACTACTCAATGAGCAGTTCTTC
d_call: TRBD2; clone_size: NA; j_call: TRBJ2-7; v_call: TRBV27; cdr3_aa: CASSTSGGLYEQYF; cdr3_nt: TGTGCCAGCAGCACTAGCGGGGGACTCTACGAGCAGTACTTC
d_call: NA; clone_size: once; j_call: TRBJ2-1; v_call: TRBV5-1; cdr3_aa: CASSPGTSYNEQFF; cdr3_nt: TGCGCCAGCAGCCCGGGGACGTCCTACAATGAGCAGTTCTTC
d_call: TRBD2; clone_size: NA; j_call: TRBJ2-1; v_call: TRBV11-2; cdr3_aa: CASSLDPRREGGNEQFF; cdr3_nt: TGTGCCAGCAGCTTAGATCCCCGGCGGGAGGGAGGGAATGAGCAGTTCTTC
d_call: TRBD2; clone_size: NA; j_call: TRBJ2-7; v_call: TRBV7-9; cdr3_aa: CASSPTSGGLIYEQYF; cdr3_nt: TGTGCCAGCAGCCCGACTAGCGGGGGGTTGATCTACGAGCAGTACTTC
d_call: TRBD1; clone_size: NA; j_call: TRBJ2-7; v_call: TRBV11-2; cdr3_aa: CASSTSGTGIFEQYF; cdr3_nt: TGTGCCAGCAGCACCTCCGGGACAGGGATCTTTGAGCAGTACTTC
d_call: NA; clone_size: NA; j_call: TRBJ2-5; v_call: TRBV4-3; cdr3_aa: CASSQDRVAETQYF; cdr3_nt: TGCGCCAGCAGCCAAGACAGGGTCGCGGAGACCCAGTACTTC
d_call: NA; clone_size: NA; j_call: TRBJ2-2; v_call: TRBV27; cdr3_aa: CASSLPGDGELFF; cdr3_nt: TGTGCCAGCAGTTTACCCGGAGACGGGGAGCTGTTTTTT
d_call: TRBD1; clone_size: NA; j_call: TRBJ1-2; v_call: TRBV29-1; cdr3_aa: CSVELWTGDYGYTF; cdr3_nt: TGCAGCGTTGAACTATGGACAGGCGACTATGGCTACACCTTC
d_call: TRBD1; clone_size: NA; j_call: TRBJ2-1; v_call: TRBV14; cdr3_aa: CASSQGQRIHNEQFF; cdr3_nt: TGTGCCAGCAGCCAGGGACAGAGAATTCACAATGAGCAGTTCTTC
d_call: TRBD2; clone_size: NA; j_call: TRBJ2-7; v_call: TRBV18; cdr3_aa: CASSPGTSVTYEQYF; cdr3_nt: TGTGCCAGCTCACCGGGGACTAGCGTCACCTACGAGCAGTACTTC
d_call: NA; clone_size: once; j_call: TRBJ2-7; v_call: TRBV19; cdr3_aa: CASSVDRSYEQYF; cdr3_nt: TGTGCCAGTAGTGTAGACAGATCCTACGAGCAGTACTTC
d_call: TRBD2; clone_size: NA; j_call: TRBJ2-1; v_call: TRBV19; cdr3_aa: CASSIGTRGYNEQFF; cdr3_nt: TGTGCCAGTAGTATCGGGACTAGGGGTTACAATGAGCAGTTCTTC
d_call: TRBD2; clone_size: NA; j_call: TRBJ2-1; v_call: TRBV27; cdr3_aa: CASSLFSGGGNEQFF; cdr3_nt: TGTGCCAGCAGTTTATTTTCGGGGGGTGGGAATGAGCAGTTCTTC
d_call: NA; clone_size: NA; j_call: TRBJ2-1; v_call: TRBV12-2; cdr3_aa: CASRCWGVIYNEQFF; cdr3_nt: TGTGCAAGTCGCTGCTGGGGTGTTATCTACAATGAGCAGTTCTTC
d_call: NA; clone_size: NA; j_call: TRBJ2-5; v_call: TRBV4-1; cdr3_aa: CASSQDPDWAKETQYF; cdr3_nt: TGCGCCAGCAGCCAAGATCCCGACTGGGCCAAAGAGACCCAGTACTTC
d_call: NA; clone_size: NA; j_call: TRBJ1-3; v_call: TRBV5-4; cdr3_aa: CASSFVGVGNTIYF; cdr3_nt: TGTGCCAGCAGCTTTGTAGGTGTCGGAAACACCATATATTTT
d_call: NA; clone_size: once; j_call: TRBJ2-6; v_call: TRBV27; cdr3_aa: CASSAVRPLGANVLTF; cdr3_nt: TGTGCCAGCAGTGCTGTGAGGCCCCTCGGGGCCAACGTCCTGACTTTC
d_call: TRBD1; clone_size: once; j_call: TRBJ2-5; v_call: TRBV7-8; cdr3_aa: CASSYLSGTGIVQTQYF; cdr3_nt: TGTGCCAGCAGCTACCTCTCCGGGACAGGGATAGTGCAGACCCAGTACTTC
d_call: NA; clone_size: NA; j_call: TRBJ1-4; v_call: TRBV2; cdr3_aa: CASSAGTATTNEKLFF; cdr3_nt: TGTGCCAGCAGTGCAGGGACGGCCACAACTAATGAAAAACTGTTTTTT
d_call: NA; clone_size: NA; j_call: TRBJ1-2; v_call: TRBV6-5; cdr3_aa: CASSYEGRGGYGYTF; cdr3_nt: TGTGCCAGCAGTTACGAGGGAAGGGGAGGCTATGGCTACACCTTC
d_call: TRBD1; clone_size: NA; j_call: TRBJ2-7; v_call: TRBV6-1; cdr3_aa: CASRLGQSYEQYF; cdr3_nt: TGTGCCAGCAGGTTGGGACAGTCCTACGAGCAGTACTTC
d_call: NA; clone_size: NA; j_call: TRBJ2-3; v_call: TRBV18; cdr3_aa: CASSPPGDTQYF; cdr3_nt: TGTGCCAGCTCACCACCAGGAGATACGCAGTATTTT
d_call: TRBD1; clone_size: NA; j_call: TRBJ2-2; v_call: TRBV4-1; cdr3_aa: CASSLGTGALTGELFF; cdr3_nt: TGCGCCAGCAGCCTAGGGACAGGGGCCCTGACCGGGGAGCTGTTTTTT
d_call: NA; clone_size: NA; j_call: TRBJ2-7; v_call: TRBV21-1; cdr3_aa: CACPHSQGPYEQYF; cdr3_nt: TGTGCCTGCCCCCACTCGCAGGGTCCCTACGAGCAGTACTTC
d_call: NA; clone_size: NA; j_call: TRBJ2-7; v_call: TRBV27; cdr3_aa: CASKLGGSYEQYF; cdr3_nt: TGTGCCAGCAAGCTAGGGGGGTCCTACGAGCAGTACTTC
d_call: NA; clone_size: NA; j_call: TRBJ2-1; v_call: TRBV7-9; cdr3_aa: CASSAGGRQELYNEQFF; cdr3_nt: TGTGCCAGCAGCGCAGGCGGTAGGCAGGAGTTATACAATGAGCAGTTCTTC
d_call: TRBD1; clone_size: NA; j_call: TRBJ2-2; v_call: TRBV5-1; cdr3_aa: CASSFFGTGYTGELFF; cdr3_nt: TGCGCCAGCAGCTTTTTCGGGACAGGATACACCGGGGAGCTGTTTTTT
d_call: NA; clone_size: NA; j_call: TRBJ1-2; v_call: TRBV11-2; cdr3_aa: CASSLGPDGSYYGYTF; cdr3_nt: TGTGCCAGCAGCTTAGGGCCGGATGGCAGCTACTATGGCTACACCTTC
d_call: NA; clone_size: NA; j_call: TRBJ2-7; v_call: TRBV27; cdr3_aa: CASSLSPGAGGHEQYF; cdr3_nt: TGTGCCAGCAGTTTATCCCCGGGGGCGGGCGGGCACGAGCAGTACTTC
d_call: NA; clone_size: once; j_call: TRBJ2-3; v_call: TRBV30; cdr3_aa: CAWRMGGWVTDTQYF; cdr3_nt: TGTGCCTGGAGAATGGGGGGCTGGGTCACAGATACGCAGTATTTT
d_call: NA; clone_size: NA; j_call: TRBJ2-1; v_call: TRBV19; cdr3_aa: CASSSPGTYNEQFF; cdr3_nt: TGTGCCAGTAGTAGCCCAGGTACCTACAATGAGCAGTTCTTC
d_call: NA; clone_size: NA; j_call: TRBJ2-3; v_call: TRBV5-6; cdr3_aa: CASSFGGTDTQYF; cdr3_nt: TGTGCCAGCAGCTTTGGGGGCACAGATACGCAGTATTTT
d_call: TRBD1; clone_size: once; j_call: TRBJ1-5; v_call: TRBV28; cdr3_aa: CASSDDHSTGAFNQPQHF; cdr3_nt: TGTGCCAGCAGCGACGATCACTCGACAGGGGCGTTCAATCAGCCCCAGCATTTT
d_call: NA; clone_size: NA; j_call: TRBJ2-7; v_call: TRBV7-9; cdr3_aa: CASSLDLTEQYF; cdr3_nt: TGTGCCAGCAGCTTAGACCTAACCGAGCAGTACTTC
d_call: NA; clone_size: NA; j_call: TRBJ2-3; v_call: TRBV6-5; cdr3_aa: CASSYSAGERTDTQYF; cdr3_nt: TGTGCCAGCAGTTACTCGGCAGGGGAACGCACAGATACGCAGTATTTT
d_call: NA; clone_size: NA; j_call: TRBJ2-7; v_call: TRBV4-1; cdr3_aa: CASSQAGASGEQYF; cdr3_nt: TGCGCCAGCAGCCAAGCGGGGGCCTCCGGCGAGCAGTACTTC
d_call: TRBD1; clone_size: NA; j_call: TRBJ1-1; v_call: TRBV7-6; cdr3_aa: CASSHLTGDVGTEAFF; cdr3_nt: TGTGCCAGCAGCCACCTGACAGGGGATGTGGGCACTGAAGCTTTCTTT
d_call: NA; clone_size: NA; j_call: TRBJ1-5; v_call: TRBV18; cdr3_aa: CASSPQFSANTAFYGNQPQHF; cdr3_nt: TGTGCCAGCTCACCACAATTTAGCGCAAACACCGCTTTTTATGGCAATCAGCCCCAGCATTTT
d_call: NA; clone_size: NA; j_call: TRBJ2-7; v_call: TRBV30; cdr3_aa: CAWRIRGSSLEQYF; cdr3_nt: TGTGCCTGGAGGATAAGGGGTTCAAGTCTCGAGCAGTACTTC
d_call: NA; clone_size: NA; j_call: TRBJ2-5; v_call: TRBV2; cdr3_aa: CASSENRENGVETQYF; cdr3_nt: TGTGCCAGCAGTGAGAACAGGGAAAATGGTGTCGAGACCCAGTACTTC
d_call: TRBD1; clone_size: NA; j_call: TRBJ2-7; v_call: TRBV5-1; cdr3_aa: CASSLARQGDEQYF; cdr3_nt: TGCGCCAGCAGCTTGGCCAGACAGGGCGACGAGCAGTACTTC
d_call: TRBD2; clone_size: NA; j_call: TRBJ2-3; v_call: TRBV27; cdr3_aa: CASRPQRRGDTDTQYF; cdr3_nt: TGTGCCAGCAGGCCCCAGAGGCGGGGGGACACAGATACGCAGTATTTT
d_call: TRBD2; clone_size: NA; j_call: TRBJ2-1; v_call: TRBV7-9; cdr3_aa: CASSPILSGGGEQFF; cdr3_nt: TGTGCCAGCAGCCCCATCCTTAGCGGGGGTGGTGAGCAGTTCTTC
d_call: NA; clone_size: NA; j_call: TRBJ1-4; v_call: TRBV6-1; cdr3_aa: CASTPTSNTNEKLFF; cdr3_nt: TGTGCCAGCACTCCGACGTCCAATACTAATGAAAAACTGTTTTTT